Listed below are T cell receptor beta chains from one sample, sequenced in a study of T cell repertoires in cytomegalovirus infection. TCRdb redid the calling of the reads with MiXCR, one entry per CDR3 protein. The profile covers 650,000 to 850,000 distinct CDR3 sequences, with almost 30% appearing a single time and 10% to 15% taken by the ten largest. Their antigens remain unidentified. The source material was cultured CD8+ T cells from PBMCs, sampled from culture after CMV antigen stimulation. The receptors come from a human donor in good health (CMV status not recorded). Some clones in this sample may be carry-over from other donors' samples. The CDR3 runs from the conserved cysteine through the conserved F or W. Each record gives: V gene, clone size, D gene, J gene, CDR3 protein, CDR3 DNA. The D gene is left open where the match is weak. A row's size may be missing; if present it is once, few, many or a size class.

TRBV7-9,-,TRBD1,TRBJ2-7,CASSLGRDRGGYEQYF,TGTGCCAGCAGCTTAGGCAGGGACAGAGGCGGCTACGAGCAGTACTTC
TRBV11-2,-,TRBD1,TRBJ1-1,CASSLGGTGEMNTEAFF,TGTGCCAGCAGCTTAGGAGGGACAGGGGAGATGAACACTGAAGCTTTCTTT
TRBV7-6,few,-,TRBJ2-3,CASSLFSRKLVSPLTDTQYF,TGTGCCAGCAGCTTATTTTCCCGGAAGCTAGTCTCACCACTCACAGATACGCAGTATTTT
TRBV7-6,few,TRBD1,TRBJ2-1,CASSETGSTYNEQFF,TGTGCCAGCAGCGAGACAGGGAGCACCTACAATGAGCAGTTCTTC
TRBV11-2,few,-,TRBJ2-4,CASSFGPNIAKNIQYF,TGTGCCAGCAGCTTCGGCCCCAACATAGCCAAAAACATTCAGTACTTC
TRBV6-5,-,TRBD1,TRBJ1-6,CASSYGGTAYNSPLHF,TGTGCCAGCAGTTACGGTGGGACAGCCTATAATTCACCCCTCCACTTT
TRBV2,few,-,TRBJ2-7,CAVQGAGPSYEQYF,TGTGCCGTTCAAGGGGCAGGGCCCTCCTACGAGCAGTACTTC
TRBV7-2,few,TRBD1,TRBJ2-2,CASSRRTGKNTGELFF,TGTGCCAGCAGCCGGAGGACAGGGAAGAACACCGGGGAGCTGTTTTTT
TRBV20-1,few,TRBD1,TRBJ2-3,CSAPGQASTDTQYF,TGCAGTGCCCCGGGACAGGCGAGCACAGATACGCAGTATTTT
TRBV6-4,few,-,TRBJ2-1,CASSDRGAPVNEQFF,TGTGCCAGCAGTGACCGTGGGGCACCAGTCAATGAGCAGTTCTTC
TRBV27,many,TRBD2,TRBJ2-7,CASRVSLAGAYEQYF,TGTGCCAGCAGGGTTTCTCTGGCGGGAGCCTACGAGCAGTACTTC